The TCR beta chain under discussion was sequenced for a study of response to subunit inactivated influenza vaccine. TCRdb used MiXCR to reprocess the RT-PCR reads, holding one entry per CDR3 protein. The sample lists just over 300,000 distinct CDR3 sequences, 20% to 25% occurring once. Study outcomes and limitations: The authors suggested that every seasonal influenza vaccination recruits few new T cells.

Between the trimmed V and J ends, which lost 0 bases and 5 bases, there was a span of 10 bases. CDR3 length: 13 amino acids. From germline, CDR1 is DFQATT and CDR2 SNEGSKA (reference sequence). This clonotype was seen a handful of times. The antigen is unknown. The chain employs TRBV20-1 and TRBJ1-1, with D uncertain. The specimen comprised PBMCs from blood, sampled less than 22 months after vaccination. The TCR comes from a man between 50 and 69 years old who received an inactivated influenza vaccine. The DNA for the CDR3 is TGCAGTGCTAGAGAAGGCGGTTGGACTGAAGCTTTCTTT. Amino acids: CSAREGGWTEAFF.